Following are 14 T cell receptor beta chains from one sample sequenced in a study of cytomegalovirus exposure and HLA in healthy donors. The PCR contained 60 Vbeta and 13 Jbeta primers. Data came from immunoSEQ multiplex PCR; TCRdb stores just in-frame clones and leaves some out. The sample records about 130,000 clones, 65% to 90% being singletons. The sample comprised PBMCs. These receptors all come from a man aged 50-59 years in good health and CMV-seronegative.

This clone came up a few times. The gene calls are TRBV7-2 and TRBJ2-7; D remains ambiguous. From germline, CDR1 is SGHTA and CDR2 FQGNSA. Trimming took off 5 bases at V and 1 base at J, with 12 bases between the two ends. The CDR3 is 14 amino acids. The CDR3, as DNA: TGTGCCAGCAGCCGCCGAACAGAATCCTACGAGCAGTACTTC. Its translation: CASSRRTESYEQYF.

This clone appeared a few times. The V and J genes are TRBV5-6 and TRBJ1-1; 7 bases line up with TRBD1. Germline V gives CDR1 SGHDT, CDR2 YYEEEE. With 2 bases clipped from V and 1 base from J, the junction kept 2 bases outside the gene matches. The CDR3 extends over 14 amino acids. The CDR3 protein is CASSFQGENTEAFF. The CDR3 DNA reads TGTGCCAGCAGCTTTCAGGGGGAGAACACTGAAGCTTTCTTT.

This clone was seen once. At one boundary the junction diverges from the germline segment, which might be a read error. Within the sample, other DNA sequences also encode this same CDR3. The V and J genes are TRBV4-1 and TRBJ2-5, with TRBD1 identical over 9 bases. The germline CDR1 and CDR2 sequences are MGHRA and YSYEKL. This CDR3 has 17 residues. The CDR3 loop is CASSPSRQGVREETQYF. CDR3 in DNA: TGCGCGAGCAGCCCATCCAGACAGGGGGTGAGAGAAGAGACCCAGTACTTC.

The gene calls are TRBV7-3 and TRBJ1-1, with D perhaps matching TRBD1 (6 bases). Germline V gene lookup returns CDR1 SGHTA and CDR2 FQGTGA. CDR3 length: 13 amino acids. V was clipped by 0 bases and J by 6 bases, with 8 bases between them. The CDR3 loop is CASSLTGGPEAFF. CDR3 sequence (DNA): TGTGCCAGCAGCTTAACGGGGGGGCCTGAAGCTTTCTTT.

The J gene is TRBJ1-2, the V gene TRBV30; 7 nucleotides agree with TRBD1. Looked up from germline, CDR1 is GTSNPN and CDR2 is SVGIG (reference sequence). The CDR3 is made up of 14 amino acids. With V trimmed by 4 bases and J by 8 bases, 13 bases remained unmatched. In DNA, the CDR3 is TGTGCCTGGACCAGGGGGGCTTCTCCGGGAGGCTACACCTTC. Its protein product is CAWTRGASPGGYTF. The variable domain in full, completed from reference TRBV30 and TRBJ1-2, reads SQTIHQWPATLVQPVGSPLSLECTVEGTSNPNLYWYRQAAGRGLQLLFYSVGIGQISSEVPQNLSASRPQDRQFILSSKKLLLSDSGFYLCAWTRGASPGGYTFGSGTRLTVV.

This clone was detected once. This chain links TRBV10-2 with TRBJ2-7, with D maybe TRBD1 (5 bases). The CDR3 is made up of 12 amino acids. Germline CDR1 WSHSY, CDR2 SAAADI. Trimming shortened V by 6 bases and J by 2 bases, and 8 bases separated the two germline ends. Written as DNA, the CDR3 is TGCGCCAGCAGAAAGGACACCTACGAGCAGTACTTC. Amino acid sequence: CASRKDTYEQYF.

The chain employs TRBV7-9 and TRBJ2-7, with 8 bases aligning to TRBD2. Germline V lookup: CDR1 SEHNR, CDR2 FQNEAQ (reference sequence). V was pared by 6 bases and J by 5 bases, with 9 bases of the junction left unmatched. The CDR3 length is 14 residues. Here the CDR3 reads CASSLRTSIHEQYF. The CDR3 DNA follows: TGTGCCAGCAGTTTACGGACTAGCATCCACGAGCAGTACTTC.

CDR3 region: CASSQVGAGTDTQYF. In DNA, the CDR3 is TGTGCCAGCAGCCAAGTAGGGGCGGGCACAGATACGCAGTATTTT. The genes are TRBV4-2 and TRBJ2-3, with D maybe TRBD1 (5 bases). V was trimmed by 1 base and J by 1 base, leaving 9 bases between them. CDR1 LGHNA and CDR2 YNFKEQ come from the germline V gene. This CDR3 comprises 15 residues.

This rearrangement joins TRBV5-1 to TRBJ2-3; tentative D call: TRBD1 (5 bases). CDR3 size: 15 residues. CDR1 and CDR2 from the germline V gene are SGHRS and YFSETQ. V lost 0 bases, J lost 2 bases, and 10 bases lay in between. In nucleotides, the CDR3 is TGCGCCAGCAGCTTGGGACAGACCTTCACAGATACGCAGTATTTT. Protein product: CASSLGQTFTDTQYF.

This chain links TRBV6-1 with TRBJ2-2; no clear D gene. Per germline, CDR1 MNHNS and CDR2 SASEGT. This CDR3 spans 14 amino acids. The V gene lost 5 bases and the J gene lost 6 bases, with 13 bases spanning the gap. The CDR3 sequence: CASSTHHTAGELFF. CDR3 nucleotides: TGTGCCAGCAGTACCCATCATACGGCCGGGGAGCTGTTTTTT.

The chain combines TRBV19 with TRBJ2-7; D is perhaps TRBD1 (6 bases). V was shortened by 8 bases and J by 6 bases, with 17 bases between the two germline ends. The CDR3 sequence is 13 residues long. Germline loops: CDR1 LNHDA, CDR2 SQIVND (reference sequence). CDR3 in DNA: TGTGCCAGTGAAGGCACAGGGTTAGGCGAGCAGTACTTC. It codes for CASEGTGLGEQYF.

The V gene is TRBV4-2, the J gene TRBJ1-4; 12 positions agree with TRBD1. Trimming at V came to 2 bases and at J to 8 bases, leaving 6 bases not matched to a gene. The CDR3 is made up of 16 amino acids. Germline V gives CDR1 LGHNA, CDR2 YNFKEQ. CDR3 bases: TGTGCCAGCAGCCAATTCGGGACAGGGGGCAAGGAAAAACTGTTTTTT. Its translation: CASSQFGTGGKEKLFF.

V is TRBV7-2 and J is TRBJ2-1, with TRBD1 matching 7 bases. This CDR3 has 15 amino acids. Germline V gene data show CDR1 as SGHTA and CDR2 as FQGNSA. Trimming took 5 bases from V and 8 from J; bases not matched to a gene: 12. The CDR3 loop reads CASSQSGTVRYEQFF. In nucleotides, the CDR3 is TGTGCCAGCAGCCAGTCCGGGACAGTGCGATATGAGCAGTTCTTC.

The rearrangement uses TRBV11-1 and TRBJ1-1; D perhaps matches TRBD1 (6 bases). The germline gives CDR1 SGHAT, CDR2 FQDESV (reference sequence). The V gene lost 3 bases and the J gene lost 4 bases, with 15 bases spanning the gap. This CDR3 has 15 amino acids. CDR3 in amino acids: CASSFSGGSGTEAFF. The CDR3 nucleotides are TGTGCCAGCAGCTTCTCGGGGGGCTCTGGCACTGAAGCTTTCTTT.